Below, 21 T cell receptor beta chains from the same sample are listed, as sequenced in a study of cytotoxic CD8 clonotypes in ibrutinib-treated CLL. Libraries were prepared by immunoSEQ multiplex PCR; TCRdb keeps only in-frame clonotypes and omits some of them. The sample contains about 200,000 clones, 75% to 85% of which appear only once. The sample was PBMCs, taken after 12 months of ibrutinib treatment. The receptor source for this set is a human donor with chronic lymphocytic leukemia.

The CDR3 bases are TGTGCCAGCAGTCCGACTACGAGCACAGATACGCAGTATTTT. Translating it yields CASSPTTSTDTQYF. The chain recombines TRBV2 with TRBJ2-3; tentative D call: TRBD2 (5 bases). CDR3 length equals 14 residues. Germline CDR1 is SNHLY and CDR2 is FYNNEI. V lost 5 bases and J lost 0, with 9 bases in between.

The V gene is TRBV28, the J gene TRBJ2-5; D not certain. Germline loops: CDR1 MDHEN, CDR2 SYDVKM. Trimming took 7 bases from V and 2 from J, leaving 20 bases between them. This CDR3 contains 16 residues. DNA of the CDR3: TGTGCCAGCACCCAACCCTCCCGGGCAGTACAAGAGACCCAGTACTTC. Its protein product is CASTQPSRAVQETQYF.

The chain couples TRBV10-3 to TRBJ2-5; D is perhaps TRBD1 (6 bases). Per germline, CDR1 ENHRY and CDR2 SYGVKD. The CDR3 loop spans 14 amino acids. Deletions cut 6 bases from V and 0 bases from J, with 11 bases between. The CDR3: CAISRTEYQETQYF. The DNA of the CDR3 is TGTGCCATCAGCCGGACAGAGTACCAAGAGACCCAGTACTTC.

The chain uses TRBV6-1 and TRBJ1-2; D gene uncertain. The V gene's germline CDR1 is MNHNS and CDR2 SASEGT. The length of the CDR3 is 15 residues. Trimming removed 1 base from V and 5 bases from J, with 14 bases in between. CDR3 coding DNA: TGTGCCAGCAGTGAAGATACCACCGAATGGTATGGCTACACCTTC. Protein sequence: CASSEDTTEWYGYTF.

The chain combines TRBV10-1 with TRBJ2-3, with D possibly being TRBD1 (5 bases). Per the germline V gene, CDR1 is WNHNN and CDR2 is SYGVQD (reference sequence). The length of the CDR3 is 13 residues. V shed 8 bases and J shed 4 bases, with 13 bases lying between them. DNA of the CDR3: TGCGCCAGCGCGGCCGCAGGGTCAGATACGCAGTATTTT. This translates into CASAAAGSDTQYF.

CDR3 residues: CASSSTGTQGEKLFF. The DNA for the CDR3 is TGCGCCAGCAGCTCCACCGGGACACAGGGAGAAAAACTGTTTTTT. The rearrangement links TRBV5-1 to TRBJ1-4, with a weak D call TRBD1 (6 bases). Germline assignment: CDR1 SGHRS and CDR2 YFSETQ. CDR3 size: 15 residues. Trimming pared 3 bases from V and 8 bases from J, leaving 17 bases between.

This clone has only a few counts. V and J are TRBV2 and TRBJ2-5; TRBD1 matches at 7 bases. V shed 5 bases, J shed 9 bases, and the junction held 3 bases outside the gene matches. CDR3 length: 11 residues. The germline gives CDR1 SNHLY, CDR2 FYNNEI. The CDR3 coding sequence is TGTGCCAGCAGTCCCAGGGGGTCCCAGTACTTC. Its translation is CASSPRGSQYF. Full variable domain (rest looked up from reference TRBV2 and TRBJ2-5): EPEVTQTPSHQVTQMGQEVILRCVPISNHLYFYWYRQILGQKVEFLVSFYNNEISEKSEIFDDQFSVERPDGSNFTLKIRSTKLEDSAMYFCASSPRGSQYFGPGTRLLVL.

This rearrangement joins TRBV18 to TRBJ2-7, with D possibly matching TRBD1 (6 bases). V lost 1 base and J lost 3, with 13 bases in between. Per the germline V gene, CDR1 is KGHSH and CDR2 is LQKENI. This CDR3 has 15 amino acids. This CDR3 is CASSPQGEYSYEQYF. The CDR3 bases are TGTGCCAGCTCACCACAGGGGGAGTATAGCTACGAGCAGTACTTC. Full variable domain (rest looked up from reference TRBV18 and TRBJ2-7): NAGVMQNPRHLVRRRGQEARLRCSPMKGHSHVYWYRQLPEEGLKFMVYLQKENIIDESGMPKERFSAEFPKEGPSILRIQQVVRGDSAAYFCASSPQGEYSYEQYFGPGTRLTVT.

This clone came up a few times. The J gene is TRBJ2-7, the V gene TRBV11-2; no reliable D call. Trimming stripped 0 bases from V and 1 base from J, with 7 bases between. Germline values: CDR1 SGHAT, CDR2 FQNNGV. The CDR3 is 14 amino acids. This CDR3 is CASSLDQISYEQYF. The CDR3 coding sequence is TGTGCCAGCAGCTTAGACCAGATTTCCTACGAGCAGTACTTC.

The genes are TRBV4-2 and TRBJ2-7; TRBD2 aligns across 9 bases. CDR3 length: 15 residues. The J segment lost 3 bases and the V segment lost 1 base, leaving 4 bases of the junction unmatched. Germline V gene sequence: CDR1 LGHNA, CDR2 YNFKEQ. The CDR3 bases are TGTGCCAGCAGCCAAGCTAGCGGGGTGGACTACGAGCAGTACTTC. It translates to CASSQASGVDYEQYF.

This chain uses TRBV14 with TRBJ1-2; D is unclear. The CDR3 totals 14 residues. Germline CDR1 reads SGHDN; CDR2 reads FVKESK. Between the trimmed V and J ends, which lost 2 bases and 2 bases, there was a span of 9 bases. CDR3 region: CASSQKDGNYGYTF. CDR3 nucleotide sequence: TGTGCCAGCAGCCAAAAAGACGGGAACTATGGCTACACCTTC.

The chain employs TRBV2 and TRBJ2-5; 12 nucleotides match TRBD2. The J segment lost 8 bases and the V segment lost 8 bases, leaving 9 bases of the junction unmatched. Germline lookup yields CDR1 SNHLY and CDR2 FYNNEI. This CDR3 spans 14 amino acids. DNA of the CDR3: TGTGCCAGCCAAGCTGAACTAGCGGGAGGTACCCAGTACTTC. Protein sequence: CASQAELAGGTQYF.

The chain is built from TRBV30 and TRBJ1-4; 7 bases map to TRBD1. The germline CDR1 and CDR2 sequences are GTSNPN and SVGIG (reference sequence). The CDR3 spans 15 residues. Germline trimming cut 2 bases from V and 0 bases from J; bases unmatched to any gene: 3. As DNA, the CDR3 is TGTGCCTGGAGTATGGGACAGTCAACTAATGAAAAACTGTTTTTT. Its protein product is CAWSMGQSTNEKLFF.

This chain links TRBV7-8 with TRBJ2-2, with 10 bases lining up with TRBD1. The junction had 8 bases not matched to a gene; V was cut back by 2 bases and J by 5 bases. There are 17 residues in the CDR3. CDR1 is SGHVS and CDR2 is FQNEAQ in the germline V gene. CDR3 DNA sequence: TGTGCCAGCAGCTTATTGGGACAGGGGTTTAGGACCGGGGAGCTGTTTTTT. Translated: CASSLLGQGFRTGELFF.

The chain links TRBV4-2 to TRBJ2-5; no clear D gene. The CDR3 spans 14 residues. Trimming took 3 bases from V and 5 from J, leaving 13 bases between them. Germline loops: CDR1 LGHNA, CDR2 YNFKEQ. CDR3 sequence reads: CASSHLKGSETQYF. Here the CDR3 DNA reads TGTGCCAGCAGCCATCTCAAGGGTTCTGAGACCCAGTACTTC.

This clone was counted a single time. The J gene is TRBJ2-7, the V gene TRBV4-1; TRBD2 is a possible D gene (6 bases). V lost 4 bases and J lost 2, with 12 bases in between. The germline CDR1 and CDR2 sequences are MGHRA and YSYEKL. CDR3 size: 14 residues. This chain's CDR3 is CASSLRDFAYEQYF. DNA for the CDR3: TGCGCCAGCAGCCTCCGGGACTTCGCCTACGAGCAGTACTTC.

The CDR3 loop reads CASSLGDSPWFF. CDR3 nucleotide sequence: TGTGCCAGCTCACTCGGGGACTCTCCTTGGTTCTTC. The genes are TRBV18 and TRBJ2-1, with D possibly TRBD2 on 6 matching bases. Trimming cost V 4 bases and J 15 bases, with 16 bases left between them. Per germline, CDR1 KGHSH and CDR2 LQKENI. The CDR3 extends over 12 amino acids. The whole variable domain, filled in from reference TRBV18 and TRBJ2-1, reads NAGVMQNPRHLVRRRGQEARLRCSPMKGHSHVYWYRQLPEEGLKFMVYLQKENIIDESGMPKERFSAEFPKEGPSILRIQQVVRGDSAAYFCASSLGDSPWFFGPGTRLTVL.

This chain joins TRBV9 and TRBJ1-2; D uncertain. The CDR3 has 14 amino acids. Germline V CDR1 and CDR2: SGDLS, YYNGEE. V dropped 3 bases and J dropped 8 bases, with 17 bases sitting between them. The CDR3 here is CASSASPPGKGYTF. In DNA form, the CDR3 reads TGTGCCAGCAGCGCGAGCCCTCCCGGTAAGGGCTACACCTTC.

This clone was picked up one time. The gene calls are TRBV28 and TRBJ2-7, with D perhaps matching TRBD1 (6 bases). V lost 8 bases and J 0 bases, leaving 11 bases between the germline ends. The CDR3 is made up of 13 amino acids. The germline V gene encodes CDR1 MDHEN and CDR2 SYDVKM. CDR3: CASYGTPSYEQYF. CDR3 coding DNA: TGTGCCAGCTACGGGACACCCTCCTACGAGCAGTACTTC.

The chain combines TRBV11-2 with TRBJ2-3; D gene ambiguous. The CDR3 is made up of 13 amino acids. Trimming took off 2 bases at V and 6 bases at J, with 9 bases between the two ends. CDR1 is SGHAT and CDR2 is FQNNGV in the germline V gene. CDR3 residues: CASSLRVDDTQYF. CDR3 DNA sequence: TGTGCCAGCAGCTTAAGGGTAGATGATACGCAGTATTTT.

The chain's CDR3 is CASRGQGTEAFF. In DNA, the CDR3 is TGTGCCAGCAGGGGACAGGGAACTGAAGCTTTCTTT. The chain carries TRBV6-1 and TRBJ1-1; 9 bases are a match to TRBD1. This CDR3 region has 12 residues. From germline, CDR1 is MNHNS and CDR2 SASEGT. V was clipped by 6 bases and J by 5 bases; unmatched bases: 1.